Listed here is a single TCR beta chain. Antigen specificity is unknown. The CDR3 has 15 amino acids. Germline CDR1 SQVTM, CDR2 ANQGSEA. Trimming stripped 6 bases from V and 5 bases from J, with 22 bases between. These data originate in a study of shared clonotypes between healthy human individuals. Study-wide findings and caveats: Memory subsets generally showed smaller estimated richness than naive subsets did. The generation probabilities recorded for non-shared clonotypes fell below those of clonotypes shared by all four donors.

Profiling relied on immunoSEQ multiplex PCR, and the TCRdb table lists in-frame clones only, not all of them. The profile covers over a million clones, with roughly 96% appearing a single time and roughly 1.2% taken by the ten largest. The clonotype was recovered from a man younger than 40 in good health. The V gene is TRBV29-1, the J gene TRBJ2-5; maybe TRBD1 (5 bases). The source material was naive CD4+ T cells sorted from blood. Subset indicated: CD45RA+ positively selected. The CDR3 DNA reads TGCAGCGTCGTCATAGTCCGGACAACATATGAGACCCAGTACTTC. Its translation is CSVVIVRTTYETQYF.